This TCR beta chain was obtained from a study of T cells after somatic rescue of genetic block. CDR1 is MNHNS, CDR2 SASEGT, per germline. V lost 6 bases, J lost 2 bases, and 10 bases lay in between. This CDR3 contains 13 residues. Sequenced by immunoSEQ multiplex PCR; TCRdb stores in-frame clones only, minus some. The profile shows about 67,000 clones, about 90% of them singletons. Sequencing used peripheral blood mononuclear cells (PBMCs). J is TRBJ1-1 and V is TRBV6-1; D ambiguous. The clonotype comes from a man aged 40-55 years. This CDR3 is CASRRTENTEAFF. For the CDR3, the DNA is TGTGCCAGCAGAAGGACGGAAAACACTGAAGCTTTCTTT.